This TCR beta chain stems from a study of cytomegalovirus exposure and HLA in healthy donors. It was the approximately 130-subject validation cohort, separate from the approximately 700-subject first cohort, to which the donors belonged. Study-wide results and caveats: Three CMV-associated chains proved CMV antigen-specific in vitro. Cytomegalovirus status was reportedly diagnosed by the classifier with high specificity and sensitivity.

Some clones are missing from TCRdb's copy, which holds only in-frame ones; the method was immunoSEQ multiplex PCR. Among around 60,000 clones, around 90% were seen once, and the ten largest hold more than 2.5%. Details on this clone: Its antigen is still unknown.

Material for sequencing was PBMCs. The clonotype comes from a man aged 18 to 30 in good health and CMV-seronegative.

CDR3 residues: CASSSDRWDPYEQYF. The DNA for the CDR3 is TGTGCCAGCAGCTCCGACAGGTGGGATCCCTACGAGCAGTACTTC. The chain is built from TRBV28 and TRBJ2-7, with a tentative D call TRBD1 (6 bases). Per the germline V gene, CDR1 is MDHEN and CDR2 is SYDVKM. The CDR3 has 15 amino acids. V lost 6 bases and J lost 2, with 17 bases in between.